This T cell receptor beta chain was retrieved from a study of cytomegalovirus exposure and HLA in healthy donors (TCRdb year 2017). Looking at the study overall: An earlier analysis of 550 to 700 of the donors reported 250 to 350 Gb of sequence data and more than 90 million unique TCR beta sequences from about 200 million T cells. An early release that covered approximately 600 HLA-typed donors contained approximately 300 gigabases of sequencing data and roughly 84 million unique TCR sequences. Among the roughly 410 genotyped donors, approximately 81% belonged to the genetic ancestry cluster associated with self-reported Caucasian donors. The study was designed to test whether signatures of past pathogen exposure could be identified by cataloging public T cell receptors. The study profiled the T cell repertoires of some 610 subjects by immunosequencing and related them to cytomegalovirus serostatus. Along with the roughly 670-subject first cohort, a separate validation cohort of approximately 110 different subjects was used. High-throughput TCR immunosequencing, statistical association of individual TCRs with disease status, and machine learning were combined to predict cytomegalovirus infection status. In a later analysis, previously published TCR beta repertoires from more than 500 donors were re-analyzed and high-resolution HLA genotyping was added so that TCR occurrence patterns could be studied. In the later analysis, no new phenotypic data were used to find candidate immune exposures; instead, reliance was placed on TCR beta sequences and their occurrence across donors. To decide whether each TCR beta V gene segment behaved as functional or pseudogenic, an earlier analysis of some 600 of the donors relied on high-throughput TCR beta sequencing. Donor age, sex, ethnicity and CMV serostatus were compiled alongside the repertoire data. In a later genetic analysis, genome-wide SNP genotypes for about three fifths of the 666 donors were used, and that subset was treated as a discovery cohort. Every repertoire in the discovery cohort had been generated on one and the same sequencing platform. Class I and class II HLA loci were covered by the typing at four-digit resolution. The number of typed donors differed by locus: about 620-640 for A, B, C, DRB1 and DQB1; approximately 540 for DQA1; some 610 for DPA1; and some 430 for DPB1. Several DR-DQ haplotypes were handled as single units for association and clustering because linkage in the cohort was strong. On average, roughly 200,000 unique TCR beta nucleotide sequences were sequenced per donor among more than 350 genotyped donors of the cohort, with 15% to 20% of those sequences being non-productive.

As encoded in the germline V gene, CDR1 is LGHNA while CDR2 is YNFKEQ. From the cysteine up to the phenylalanine, the CDR3 has a length of 15 residues. The sequence is cut down to CDR3 DNA, 45 bases in frame from base 1. The germline ends are 15 bases apart after V is trimmed by 4 bases and J by 3 bases. This clone has a single count. The antigen it binds to is not known. Qualities for individual bases were not recorded, and no much larger clone is one base off. The cohort consisted of 670 or so healthy bone marrow donors. All cohort members were sampled while nominally healthy, although unrecorded immune exposures were likely present. The donor tested CMV seropositive and was one of the 289 seropositive cohort members. Each donor provided a peripheral blood sample, and peripheral blood mononuclear cells were used for TCR beta sequencing. The Qiagen DNeasy Blood Extraction Kit was used to extract genomic DNA from the blood cell samples.

Broader findings and caveats from the paper: The sequencing pipeline was judged likely to have produced a cluster of highly shared sequence variants as a technical artifact. Presence/absence analyses assumed roughly uniform sequencing depth across donors, an assumption that may not hold. In a later analysis, most CMV-associated TCR beta chains were found to appear HLA-restricted, with HLA associations seemingly driven largely by CMV exposure. According to a later analysis, parvovirus B19, influenza, CMV and Epstein-Barr virus appeared linked to several top co-occurrence clusters. An earlier analysis of approximately 600 of the donors showed that most TCR beta V segments appeared in productive rearrangements either about 87% or about 30% of the time, which broadly matched IMGT annotations. In vitro tests confirmed that a few of the cytomegalovirus-associated TCR beta chains recognize cytomegalovirus antigens. The cohort was sequenced for TCR beta chains only, and without alpha or paired-chain data the features that could be detected were limited. Compared with equally common non-associated chains, HLA-associated TCR beta chains in a later analysis were more clonally expanded and had lower generation probabilities. The 87-base-pair reads could not distinguish some IMGT-functional V segments, including TRBV6-2 and TRBV6-3, so those segments were excluded. Cytomegalovirus status was reported to be diagnosed by the classifier with high specificity and sensitivity in both the original and validation cohorts. Linkage disequilibrium might explain the correlated functional status among segregating V segments, but an unknown experimental factor could not be ruled out. Immune exposure information for the cohort was limited to CMV serostatus. V-gene and J-gene trimming of TCR beta chains was associated with a missense DCLRE1C variant in a later genetic analysis, and the association was replicated in an independent cohort. When HLA alleles, especially DR and DQ, strongly co-occurred, attributing TCR associations to individual alleles was difficult. Most TCR sequences were seen in very few donors, while some public TCRs were found in many individuals. According to a later genetic analysis, donors in an Asian-associated ancestry cluster had fewer N-insertions in productive TCRs than the approximately 630-donor mean. A later analysis associated some 17,000 TCR beta sequences with specific HLA alleles at a false discovery rate of 0.05. Because HLA typing was unavailable for some donors at each locus, only the typed subset was used in association tests. The study listed 150 to 200 TCR beta chains as associated with cytomegalovirus. In a later analysis, TCR association rates were found to vary across HLA loci, with the most associated TCRs seen for DRB1 alleles and the fewest for HLA-C alleles. A further reported finding was that TCR beta sequences accurately predicted the HLA-A and HLA-B alleles for most subjects in the first cohort. Because counts were too low, seventeen rarely observed V segments, including chromosome 9 orphons, were left out of the earlier analysis of over 550 of the donors. According to the authors, the approach could potentially be generalized to other disease states and immunological phenotypes.

The method behind the library was the immunoSEQ multiplex PCR assay. The multiplex PCR relied on a mix of 60 forward primers for TCR Vbeta segments and 13 reverse primers for TCR Jbeta segments. The CDR3 region of rearranged TCR beta genes was amplified from genomic DNA with a multiplex PCR assay. Amplified TCR beta libraries were sequenced as 87-base-pair reads on the Illumina HiSeq System. Under the source paper's analysis protocol: A later analysis counted about 80 million unique TCR beta chains across the 700 or so repertoires, and 10 million to 11 million of these chains were shared by at least two donors. To remove PCR and sequencing errors, raw reads were error-corrected and collapsed into unique sequences using a nearest-neighbor algorithm that merged closely related sequences. To assign V, D and J gene segments, CDR3 sequences were aligned to IMGT reference sequences. Each retained sequence needed at least a six-nucleotide match to both a V gene segment and a J gene segment. Rearrangements were classified as productive when the CDR3 lacked stop codons and remained in frame with V and J, and all other rearrangements were classified as non-productive. CDR3 was defined according to IMGT convention as the region running from the second conserved V-encoded cysteine to the conserved J-encoded phenylalanine. The earlier analysis of around 640 of the donors excluded sequences that lacked an unambiguous match to a single V gene segment. In an earlier analysis of roughly 500 of the donors, V segments were called functional above 56.7% productive rearrangements and were called segregating when the between-donor standard deviation exceeded 5%. A statistical classification framework was built for diagnosing cytomegalovirus status from the catalog of TCR beta chain sequences. V and J gene assignment, in a later analysis, came from comparing TCR nucleotide sequences with IMGT/GENE-DB human TR gene sequences. Using the TCRdist pipeline, a later analysis assigned CDR3 sequences along with most-parsimonious VDJ recombination scenarios. A later analysis defined each TCR beta chain by its CDR3 amino acid sequence plus V-gene family, and excluded reads lacking a unique V-gene family. As a way to deal with suspected cross-contamination and a sequencing artifact, a later analysis dropped hundreds of nucleotide sequences that were highly shared and had low generation probability. In a later analysis, a clonal expansion index was calculated for each public chain from normalized within-repertoire ranks of inferred template counts. In a later analysis, generation probabilities were computed using a VDJ recombination model fitted to out-of-frame rearrangements, and the results were checked against IGoR. Hypergeometric tests were used in a later analysis to score TCR-TCR, TCR-HLA and TCR-CMV co-occurrence, with a repertoire-size bias correction applied to the TCR pairs. A later analysis estimated false discovery rates by permuting HLA or CMV assignments 20 times. In a later analysis, co-occurring TCRs were grouped with DBSCAN, and TCRdist sequence similarity was added when clustering was performed within HLA-allele-positive subsets. For co-occurrence clustering, repertoires with fewer than 30,000 or more than 120,000 public chains were excluded, along with roughly 5 repertoires with anomalous nucleotide sharing. Entries here come from immuneACCESS through TCRdb and include only in-frame sequences with V and J called. Some clones fail to appear in such tables; in the studies checked, an unresolved V gene covers under half of the shortfall, and the cause of the remainder is unknown. The DNA gave D and trimming, while V, J and clone size come from that table. Within this sample are roughly 100,000 clones, with roughly three quarters of them counted one time only. The ten largest clones take up 9% to 12% of the sample.

The receptor was isolated from a woman between 18 and 29 years old in good health and CMV-seropositive. The rearranged chain carries TRBV4-2 and TRBJ1-1; a weak D assignment points to TRBD1 (6 bases agree). Sequencing was carried out using PBMCs. At the DNA level, the sequence is TGTGCCAGCAGCCCCCGGGGGCGGGGGGACACTGAAGCTTTCTTT. Translated, it reads CASSPRGRGDTEAFF.